This T cell receptor (beta chain) derives from a study of cytomegalovirus exposure and HLA in healthy donors. Healthy bone marrow donors made up the donors. Primers: 60 Vbeta forward and 13 Jbeta reverse. Assay used: immunoSEQ multiplex PCR; TCRdb lists only in-frame clones, some missing. The table records fewer than 150,000 clones, 73% of them present only once. This clone showed up just a few times. Germline V gene sequence: CDR1 MNHEY, CDR2 SMNVEV (reference sequence). The V end was cut by 3 bases, the J end by 3 bases, with 6 bases between. The CDR3 spans 13 residues. The origin of this receptor is a human donor in good health. Specimen: PBMCs. The chain has TRBV27 and TRBJ1-5, with D uncertain. CDR3 bases: TGTGCCAGCAGTTTTTATATCAATCAGCCCCAGCATTTT. Translated, it gives CASSFYINQPQHF.